This TCR beta chain was observed in a study of metastatic and nonmetastatic thyroid tumors. Study background: A comparison of repertoires was made across blood and tumor or nodule tissue from malignant and benign thyroid patients.

There were no patients who had received any treatment before thyroid surgery. From germline, CDR1 is SGHDT and CDR2 YYEEEE. CDR3 length: 18 residues. The ends were cut back, 1 base at V and 0 bases at J, with 16 bases in the middle. Findings and limits, study-wide: Patients with malignant thyroid tumors reportedly had significantly higher TCR beta diversity than those with benign nodules, in blood and tumor.

In the original processing: Building a distant-metastasis classifier for papillary thyroid cancer drew on CDR3 differences across clinicopathological groups. MiXCR re-clonotyped the PCR reads for TCRdb. TCRdb's processing, not the authors' own work, is the source of the V and J calls. Among over 15,000 clones listed, under 15% were seen once. This clone has a count of ten or more. Its cognate antigen is unknown. The sequenced sample was tumor tissue. V usage is TRBV5-6 and J usage is TRBJ2-2; a possible D gene is TRBD1 (5 bases). The clonotype was recovered from a female donor with papillary thyroid cancer or a benign thyroid nodule (not recorded which). Some clones in this sample may be carry-over from other donors' samples. CDR3 loop: CASSLPGASIANTGELFF. As DNA, the CDR3 is TGTGCCAGCAGCTTGCCTGGGGCCTCCATCGCGAACACCGGGGAGCTGTTTTTT.